This T cell receptor beta chain was identified in a study of blood T cell repertoires in COVID-19. Study information: Sample material is recorded as cDNA or gDNA derived from T cells, B-cell-depleted T cells, or PBMCs.

The CDR3 consists of 11 residues. The V and J ends lost 5 bases and 8 bases respectively, with 9 bases between them. The germline V gene has CDR1 LNHDA and CDR2 SQIVND (reference sequence). Clones were sequenced by immunoSEQ multiplex PCR, and TCRdb holds only the in-frame ones, with some missing. The table lists hundreds of thousands of clones, 88% of them singletons. The chain links TRBV19 to TRBJ1-1; D remains ambiguous. The sequencing sample was made of PBMCs or T cells enriched from blood (not recorded which). This clonotype originated in a woman between 40 and 50 years old with acute COVID-19. CDR3: CASSAHPEAFF. As DNA, the CDR3 is TGTGCCAGTAGTGCACATCCCGAAGCTTTCTTT.